This T cell receptor beta chain was retrieved from a study of T cells in Graves' hyperthyroidism and ophthalmopathy. Exclusion of a patient resulted from uncontrolled infection, other autoimmune disease, pregnancy or lactation. Whole-study findings and limits: Progression to ophthalmopathy was predicted a median of approximately 6.4 months early.

This clonotype was seen many times. Antigen unknown. Amplified TCR beta CDR3 regions came from RNA transcripts. HTBI primers drove first-round RT-PCR of the TCR CDR3. MiXCR, applied by TCRdb to the multiplex PCR reads, yields one record per CDR3 protein. The data contain some 500,000 distinct CDR3 sequences, around 22% of them singletons. CDR1 is LNHNV, CDR2 YYDKDF, per germline (reference sequence). This CDR3 has 14 amino acids. V was clipped by 0 bases and J by 4 bases, with 9 bases between them. The receptor comes from a woman in her twenties or thirties with Graves' ophthalmopathy. The genes are TRBV15 and TRBJ1-1; maybe TRBD1 (5 bases). Sequences were obtained from blood. The DNA for the CDR3 is TGTGCCACCAGCAGAGATGCCAGGGTCACTGAAGCTTTCTTT. Amino acids: CATSRDARVTEAFF.